A selection of T cell receptor beta chains follows, all from one sample in a study of OX40 agonist ivuxolimab in advanced cancers. Data came from immunoSEQ multiplex PCR; TCRdb stores just in-frame clones and leaves some out. The sample consists of tens of thousands of clones, about 91% of them appearing once. Sequenced material: CD4+ or CD8+ T cells sorted from blood, taken in a trial of the OX40 agonist ivuxolimab. The receptors were gathered from an adult with an advanced solid tumor such as melanoma, head and neck, liver or kidney cancer. CDR3s include the opening cysteine and the closing phenylalanine or tryptophan. The D gene is left open where the match is weak. Clone size is not always given. Where it is, it says once, few, many or a class for expanded clones.

abundance	v_gene	d_gene	j_gene	CDR3nt	CDR3aa
NA	TRBV4-2	TRBD1	TRBJ1-5	TGTGCCAGCAGCCTGGACGGACAGGGAGGCAATCAGCCCCAGCATTTT	CASSLDGQGGNQPQHF
NA	TRBV28	TRBD2	TRBJ2-5	TGTGCCAGCAGTCCAGCGGGAGCGGGAGAGACCCAGTACTTC	CASSPAGAGETQYF
NA	TRBV10-3	NA	TRBJ1-1	TGTGCCATCAGTGTTCCGGGAAACACTGAAGCTTTCTTT	CAISVPGNTEAFF
NA	TRBV7-8	TRBD1	TRBJ1-3	TGTGCCAGCAGCCAGGGACAGACCTCTGGAAACACCATATATTTT	CASSQGQTSGNTIYF
NA	TRBV6-4	NA	TRBJ1-2	TGTGCCAGCAGTGAAAGGGGAAACAGAGATAACTATGGCTACACCTTC	CASSERGNRDNYGYTF
NA	TRBV28	TRBD1	TRBJ1-3	TGTGCCAGCAGTTCCGGACAGGGGGCCTCTGGAAACACCATATATTTT	CASSSGQGASGNTIYF
NA	TRBV6-5	TRBD2	TRBJ2-7	TGTGCCAGCAAGTTGGCGGGAGGGCCATACGAGCAGTACTTC	CASKLAGGPYEQYF
NA	TRBV25-1	NA	TRBJ2-1	TGTGCCAGCAGTGAAATGGTCTTTGGGAATGAGCAGTTCTTC	CASSEMVFGNEQFF
once	TRBV28	TRBD2	TRBJ2-7	TGTGCCAGCGGTCCCGGGACTAGCGTAATCTACGAGCAGTACTTC	CASGPGTSVIYEQYF
NA	TRBV7-3	TRBD2	TRBJ2-3	TGTGCCAGCAGCACCGGACTAGCGGGAGCCGCAGATACGCAGTATTTT	CASSTGLAGAADTQYF
NA	TRBV2	NA	TRBJ2-1	TGTGCCAGCCTTAGAGACAATGAGCAGTTCTTC	CASLRDNEQFF
NA	TRBV11-2	TRBD1	TRBJ2-2	TGTGTCACCGGGACAGGGGTCCCCCGATACACCGGGGAGCTGTTTTTT	CVTGTGVPRYTGELFF
NA	TRBV5-1	NA	TRBJ2-5	TGCGCCAGCAGCTTGGAGTCAGCCCCAGGGCCCCAGTACTTC	CASSLESAPGPQYF
NA	TRBV6-6	NA	TRBJ2-1	TGTGCCAGCAGTTACGCCCCCTCGGTCACCTACAATGAGCAGTTCTTC	CASSYAPSVTYNEQFF
NA	TRBV6-5	TRBD1	TRBJ1-1	TGTGCCAGCAGTCCCGACAGGGGGATGAACACTGAAGCTTTCTTT	CASSPDRGMNTEAFF
NA	TRBV2	TRBD1	TRBJ2-3	TGTGCCAGCAGCCGAAGACAGGGACGCACAGATACGCAGTATTTT	CASSRRQGRTDTQYF
NA	TRBV19	TRBD2	TRBJ2-7	TGTGCCAGTACAATGGGAGGGGTCCCCTACGAGCAGTACTTC	CASTMGGVPYEQYF
NA	TRBV27	NA	TRBJ2-1	TGTGCCAGCAGTGCTCTAATGAGCTCCTACAATGAGCAGTTCTTC	CASSALMSSYNEQFF
NA	TRBV10-3	NA	TRBJ2-1	TGTGCCATCACGGGTGGGCGGTCCTACAATGAGCAGTTCTTC	CAITGGRSYNEQFF
NA	TRBV4-1	NA	TRBJ2-1	TGCGCCAGCAGCCAAGTCAGGAACAAGCAGTTCTTC	CASSQVRNKQFF
few	TRBV12-5	NA	TRBJ2-3	TGTGCTAGTGGTTTAGCCGGAGAACCCACAGATACGCAGTATTTT	CASGLAGEPTDTQYF
once	TRBV28	TRBD2	TRBJ2-7	TGTGCCAGCAATCCGGGACTAGACTCCTTCGAGCAGTACTTC	CASNPGLDSFEQYF
NA	TRBV19	TRBD2	TRBJ2-7	TGTGCCACCACGGCGGGAGGCCACGAGCAGTACTTC	CATTAGGHEQYF
few	TRBV30	NA	TRBJ1-1	TGTGCCTGGAGTGAGGGGGTTTGGACTGAAGCTTTCTTT	CAWSEGVWTEAFF
NA	TRBV5-4	TRBD2	TRBJ2-1	TGTGCCAGCAGCTTATTAGCGGGTGCCCCCGGGGGTGAGCAGTTCTTC	CASSLLAGAPGGEQFF
NA	TRBV6-1	NA	TRBJ2-7	TGTGCCAGCCGCCACACCTTTTCCTCCTACGAGCAGTACTTC	CASRHTFSSYEQYF
once	TRBV14	NA	TRBJ2-7	TGTGCCAGCAGTCAACAGGGTGCCTACTACGAGCAGTACTTC	CASSQQGAYYEQYF
NA	TRBV4-2	TRBD2	TRBJ2-7	TGTGCCAGCAGCCAAGTTCCACAGCGGGGGGTCTCCTACGAGCAGTACTTC	CASSQVPQRGVSYEQYF
NA	TRBV7-2	NA	TRBJ2-7	TGTGCCACTGGGGGGGGCGACTACGAGCAGTACTTC	CATGGGDYEQYF